This TCR beta chain was identified during a study of T cell responses to AZD1222 COVID-19 vaccine. For this clone: What it binds is not known.

Study findings and constraints: Most donors were white British and more were female, and clonal diversity was possibly underestimated. Across spike, vaccine-associated CD4 TCRs were found, dominant at 160-218 and 743-854.

Germline-derived CDR1 and CDR2 are SGHDN and FVKESK. There are 15 residues in the CDR3. J was trimmed by 4 bases and V by 1 base; bases with no gene match: 7. Measured with immunoSEQ multiplex PCR; TCRdb has only the in-frame clones, and not every one. The sample yields roughly 120,000 clones, around 82% seen once. The chain uses TRBV14 and TRBJ2-7; TRBD2 aligns across 7 bases. The source was peripheral blood, collected on day 0 of AZD1222 vaccination. This receptor was obtained from an adult in good health. The CDR3 region has the DNA TGTGCCAGCAGCCAAGCGCCGGGGGGTCCTTACGAGCAGTACTTC. Translated: CASSQAPGGPYEQYF.